Following are 30 T cell receptor beta chains from one sample sequenced in a study of blood T cell repertoires in COVID-19. Repertoires were generated with immunoSEQ multiplex PCR, while TCRdb's copy carries only in-frame clones and drops some. This sample has roughly 48,000 clones, with roughly 86% found just once. The sample was peripheral blood. The receptor set was obtained from a human donor in a cohort sampled during active COVID-19.

The genes are TRBV3-1 (or the pseudogene TRBV3-2) and TRBJ2-1; TRBD2 matches at 11 bases. Trimming removed 4 bases from V and 4 bases from J; junction bases left unmatched: 3. Germline V gene lookup returns CDR1 LGHDT and CDR2 YNNKEL (reference sequence). The CDR3 loop spans 15 amino acids. DNA of the CDR3: TGTGCCAGCAGCCGCACTAGCGGGGGATACAATGAGCAGTTCTTC. It specifies CASSRTSGGYNEQFF.

This clone has more than one count but fewer than ten. The V gene is TRBV5-1, the J gene TRBJ1-6, with D possibly TRBD1 on 6 matching bases. The CDR3 is 15 residues long. The germline gives CDR1 SGHRS, CDR2 YFSETQ. Trimming stripped 0 bases from V and 8 bases from J, with 12 bases between. CDR3 in DNA: TGCGCCAGCAGCTTGGCCGGCGGGGGCGATTCACCCCTCCACTTT. Translation gives CASSLAGGGDSPLHF. Full variable domain (remainder filled in from reference TRBV5-1 and TRBJ1-6): KAGVTQTPRYLIKTRGQQVTLSCSPISGHRSVSWYQQTPGQGLQFLFEYFSETQRNKGNFPGRFSGRQFSNSRSEMNVSTLELGDSALYLCASSLAGGGDSPLHFGNGTRLTVT.

The J gene is TRBJ2-1, the V gene TRBV3-1 (or the pseudogene TRBV3-2), with unresolved D. Deletions cut 3 bases from V and 0 bases from J, with 9 bases between. There are 15 residues in the CDR3. Germline-derived CDR1 and CDR2 are LGHDT and YNNKEL (reference sequence). The CDR3 loop reads CASSHSPPSYNEQFF. The CDR3 DNA reads as TGTGCCAGCAGCCACTCTCCTCCCTCCTACAATGAGCAGTTCTTC.

CDR3 sequence: CATSDLGRANYVGSGQGNPETQYF. The CDR3 DNA follows: TGTGCCACCAGTGATTTAGGCAGGGCAAACTACGTCGGTTCGGGACAGGGGAACCCAGAGACCCAGTACTTC. This chain joins TRBV24-1 and TRBJ2-5, with 10 bases identical to TRBD1. The CDR3 spans 24 residues. The germline V gene encodes CDR1 KGHDR and CDR2 SFDVKD. The V gene end was trimmed by 1 base and the J gene end by 4 bases; junction bases not matched to a gene: 29.

This clone was observed a single time. The rearrangement uses TRBV4-2 and TRBJ2-3; D gene ambiguous. V lost 5 bases and J 2 bases, leaving 5 bases between the germline ends. The CDR3 contains 12 residues. Germline CDR1 LGHNA, CDR2 YNFKEQ. The CDR3 DNA follows: TGTGCCAGCAGCTTCTACACAGATACGCAGTATTTT. Encoded protein: CASSFYTDTQYF.

This rearrangement joins TRBV18 to TRBJ2-2, with 9 bases matching TRBD1. Germline CDR1 and CDR2: KGHSH and LQKENI. Trimming cost V 5 bases and J 6 bases; bases outside gene matches: 7. The CDR3 has 15 amino acids. The CDR3 loop reads CASSWDRDGAGELFF. CDR3 bases: TGTGCCAGCTCATGGGACAGGGACGGAGCCGGGGAGCTGTTTTTT.

J is TRBJ1-5 and V is TRBV3-1 (or the pseudogene TRBV3-2); no firm D call. V was trimmed by 1 base and J by 5 bases, leaving 6 bases between them. This CDR3 spans 13 amino acids. Germline CDR1 LGHDT, CDR2 YNNKEL (reference sequence). The CDR3 coding sequence is TGTGCCAGCAGCCAAGCCCCGGATCAGCCCCAGCATTTT. Translated, it gives CASSQAPDQPQHF.

CDR3 protein: CASSQDGTAYSNQPQHF. CDR3 bases: TGCGCCAGCAGCCAAGATGGGACAGCTTATAGCAATCAGCCCCAGCATTTT. The gene calls are TRBV4-1 and TRBJ1-5; 7 bases match TRBD1. Losses at the gene ends were 0 bases for V and 0 bases for J; bases not matched to a gene: 5. In germline, CDR1 is MGHRA, CDR2 YSYEKL. The CDR3 has 17 amino acids.

This clone appeared once. The V and J genes are TRBV30 and TRBJ2-1; TRBD2 might be the D (6 bases). Germline loops: CDR1 GTSNPN, CDR2 SVGIG (reference sequence). V was shortened by 2 bases and J by 8 bases, with 16 bases between the two germline ends. The length of the CDR3 is 14 residues. The CDR3 DNA sequence: TGTGCCTGGAGTAGAAATGGGGCTAGCGATGAGCAGTTCTTC. Encoded protein: CAWSRNGASDEQFF.

The chain employs TRBV27 and TRBJ2-7; TRBD1 agrees at 8 bases. The CDR3 sequence is 15 residues long. V was pared by 4 bases and J by 3 bases, with 8 bases of the junction left unmatched. Germline CDR1 and CDR2: MNHEY and SMNVEV (reference sequence). The CDR3 region is CASSSPGQDFYEQYF. CDR3 DNA: TGTGCCAGCAGTTCCCCGGGACAGGACTTCTACGAGCAGTACTTC.

The chain joins TRBV7-9 to TRBJ2-5; 8 bases fit TRBD1. The germline V gene encodes CDR1 SEHNR and CDR2 FQNEAQ (reference sequence). V gave up 5 bases and J gave up 0 bases; unmatched junction bases: 2. There are 14 residues in the CDR3. The CDR3 loop reads CASSPGQDQETQYF. The DNA for the CDR3 is TGTGCCAGCAGCCCGGGACAGGACCAAGAGACCCAGTACTTC.

The chain carries TRBV3-1 (or the pseudogene TRBV3-2) and TRBJ1-2; D is undetermined. Per the germline V gene, CDR1 is LGHDT and CDR2 is YNNKEL (reference sequence). Trimming took off 4 bases at V and 6 bases at J, with 18 bases between the two ends. The CDR3 is 15 amino acids. This chain's CDR3 is CASSPTLDSPNGYTF. The CDR3 coding sequence is TGTGCCAGCAGCCCTACCTTAGACTCCCCCAATGGCTACACCTTC.

This clone was detected a few times. The V and J genes are TRBV4-3 and TRBJ2-7; D possibly corresponds to TRBD1 (6 bases). This CDR3 region has 16 residues. Trimming cost V 0 bases and J 6 bases, with 18 bases left between them. Per the germline V gene, CDR1 is LGHNA and CDR2 is YSLEER. The CDR3 loop is CASSQDLGQGSREQYF. The DNA of the CDR3 is TGCGCCAGCAGCCAAGACCTCGGGCAGGGGAGTCGCGAGCAGTACTTC.

V and J are TRBV4-1 and TRBJ2-1; 8 bases align to TRBD1. V trimming: 2 bases; J trimming: 0 bases; junction bases outside the gene matches: 6. The CDR3 extends over 17 amino acids. Germline CDR1 MGHRA, CDR2 YSYEKL. The CDR3 region has the DNA TGCGCCAGCAGCCAATCTGACAGGGGTAGCTCCTACAATGAGCAGTTCTTC. Protein product: CASSQSDRGSSYNEQFF.

The chain employs TRBV18 and TRBJ1-6; 12 bases are shared with TRBD1. The CDR3 loop spans 15 amino acids. V lost 5 bases to trimming and J lost 8 bases; unmatched junction nucleotides: 4. In germline, CDR1 is KGHSH, CDR2 LQKENI. Here the CDR3 DNA reads TGTGCCAGCTCAGGGACAGGGGGCGCGGATTCACCCCTCCACTTT. This codes for CASSGTGGADSPLHF.

The J gene is TRBJ2-7, the V gene TRBV6-5; no definite D call. CDR3 length equals 14 residues. V lost 6 bases and J lost 3, with 15 bases in between. CDR1 and CDR2 from the germline V gene are MNHEY and SVGAGI. The CDR3 DNA follows: TGTGCCAGCAGCCCCTCCGGTCCGGTCTACGAGCAGTACTTC. Protein: CASSPSGPVYEQYF.

V is TRBV19 and J is TRBJ2-7; 10 nucleotides match TRBD2. Trimming took 9 bases from V and 0 from J; bases not matched to a gene: 8. Per the germline V gene, CDR1 is LNHDA and CDR2 is SQIVND (reference sequence). This CDR3 contains 15 residues. CDR3 sequence reads: CASHSSGGASYEQYF. Here the CDR3 DNA reads TGTGCCAGCCACTCAAGCGGGGGGGCCTCCTACGAGCAGTACTTC.

This sequence joins TRBV5-6 and TRBJ1-1; 8 nucleotides line up with TRBD1. Per germline, CDR1 SGHDT and CDR2 YYEEEE. CDR3 size: 16 residues. The V segment lost 5 bases and the J segment 0 bases; nucleotides outside the gene matches: 9. DNA of the CDR3: TGTGCCAGCAGACTCGGGCAGGGGGCCATGAACACTGAAGCTTTCTTT. This translates into CASRLGQGAMNTEAFF.

The chain carries TRBV6-2 or TRBV6-3 and TRBJ1-5; 7 bases map to TRBD1. Germline V lookup: CDR1 MNHEY, CDR2 SVGEGT. The CDR3 is 14 residues long. The J segment lost 6 bases and the V segment lost 4 bases, leaving 6 bases of the junction unmatched. CDR3 region: CASSFGTVTQPQHF. CDR3 DNA sequence: TGTGCCAGCAGTTTCGGGACAGTAACTCAGCCCCAGCATTTT.

V is TRBV24-1 and J is TRBJ2-3; D is possibly TRBD1 (6 bases). This CDR3 comprises 13 residues. Trimming left V 7 bases short and J 4 bases short, with 11 bases between. The germline V gene encodes CDR1 KGHDR and CDR2 SFDVKD. This CDR3 is CATSLQGADTQYF. The CDR3 region has the DNA TGTGCCACCAGCTTACAGGGAGCAGATACGCAGTATTTT.

The genes are TRBV7-9 and TRBJ1-4; TRBD1 agrees at 9 bases. The V and J ends lost 5 bases and 7 bases, in that order; junction bases with no gene match: 8. Germline loops: CDR1 SEHNR, CDR2 FQNEAQ (reference sequence). The CDR3 has 15 amino acids. CDR3 in DNA: TGTGCCAGCAGCCTACAGGGGGCTAAGGGTGAAAAACTGTTTTTT. This translates into CASSLQGAKGEKLFF.

The chain uses TRBV12-3 or TRBV12-4 and TRBJ2-5; D is unclear. V lost 2 bases, J lost 4 bases, and 5 bases lay in between. This CDR3 region has 12 residues. In DNA, the CDR3 is TGTGCCAGCAGTTTAACATCAGAGACCCAGTACTTC. It is translated as CASSLTSETQYF.

V is TRBV3-1 (or the pseudogene TRBV3-2) and J is TRBJ2-3, with 11 bases matching TRBD2. Germline-derived CDR1 and CDR2 are LGHDT and YNNKEL (reference sequence). V lost 3 bases and J lost 3; bases outside the gene matches: 2. The CDR3 loop spans 15 amino acids. The CDR3 loop reads CASSQGLAVTDTQYF. In DNA form, the CDR3 reads TGTGCCAGCAGCCAGGGACTAGCGGTTACAGATACGCAGTATTTT.

V is TRBV4-1 and J is TRBJ1-3; D may be TRBD1 (6 bases). The V end was cut by 4 bases, the J end by 2 bases, with 12 bases between. CDR3 size: 15 residues. Germline assignment: CDR1 MGHRA and CDR2 YSYEKL. CDR3 sequence: CASSRPTGTGNTIYF. The CDR3 DNA follows: TGCGCCAGCAGCCGGCCAACAGGGACTGGAAACACCATATATTTT.

The chain carries TRBV19 and TRBJ1-6, with D tentatively TRBD1 (6 bases). V shed 3 bases and J shed 6 bases, with 18 bases lying between them. The CDR3 consists of 17 residues. CDR1 LNHDA and CDR2 SQIVND come from the germline V gene (reference sequence). CDR3 nucleotides: TGTGCCAGTAGTATCAATCGACCCCTCAGGGGTAATTCACCCCTCCACTTT. It encodes CASSINRPLRGNSPLHF.

In this sample, this clone turned up once. The CDR3 DNA reads TGTGCCAGCAGTCCCGGGACAGGGACGAATCAGCCCCAGCATTTT. It translates to CASSPGTGTNQPQHF. V and J are TRBV28 and TRBJ1-5, with 9 bases aligning to TRBD1. This CDR3 region has 15 residues. The junction had 6 bases not matched to a gene; V was cut back by 5 bases and J by 4 bases. In germline, CDR1 is MDHEN, CDR2 SYDVKM.

This clone showed up just once. The chain joins TRBV7-2 to TRBJ1-2; 9 bases line up with TRBD1. V was clipped by 1 base and J by 4 bases; unmatched bases: 7. Germline-derived CDR1 and CDR2 are SGHTA and FQGNSA. The CDR3 totals 16 residues. The CDR3 here is CASSLVGGQGSYGYTF. DNA of the CDR3: TGTGCCAGCAGCTTAGTAGGGGGACAGGGATCCTATGGCTACACCTTC.

This chain uses TRBV30 with TRBJ1-2; D is possibly TRBD1 (5 bases). Between the trimmed V and J ends, which lost 2 bases and 8 bases, there was a span of 15 bases. The length of the CDR3 is 13 residues. Germline CDR1 GTSNPN, CDR2 SVGIG (reference sequence). The CDR3 region has the DNA TGTGCCTGGAGTCCCGGGGGGTATAGGGGCTACACCTTC. This gives the protein CAWSPGGYRGYTF.

The rearrangement joins TRBV6-5 to TRBJ1-2; 9 nucleotides align to TRBD1. Germline assignment: CDR1 MNHEY and CDR2 SVGAGI. The ends lost 4 bases at V and 8 bases at J; junction bases unmatched: 5. This CDR3 spans 13 amino acids. This chain's CDR3 is CASSSRQGEGYTF. The CDR3 DNA follows: TGTGCCAGCAGTTCCCGACAGGGGGAAGGCTACACCTTC.

The chain is built from TRBV9 and TRBJ2-7, with TRBD1 matching 7 bases. The germline V gene encodes CDR1 SGDLS and CDR2 YYNGEE. V gave up 0 bases and J gave up 0 bases; unmatched junction bases: 3. The CDR3 runs to 15 residues. In nucleotides, the CDR3 is TGTGCCAGCAGCGTAGAAGGGACAGACTCCTACGAGCAGTACTTC. Translating it yields CASSVEGTDSYEQYF.